This T cell receptor (beta chain) was captured in a study of blood T cell repertoires in COVID-19. Study in general: Samples taken during acute and convalescent COVID-19 were collected in the United States, Italy and Spain. From T cells, B-cell-depleted T cells, or PBMCs came the material, which was cDNA or gDNA.

CDR3 size: 14 residues. The V gene end was trimmed by 5 bases and the J gene end by 10 bases; junction bases not matched to a gene: 8. CDR1 MRHNA and CDR2 SNTAGT come from the germline V gene. Original processing notes: From reference gene primer amplification, estimates of nucleated cell counts were derived. Profiling relied on immunoSEQ multiplex PCR, and the TCRdb table lists in-frame clones only, not all of them. The DNA was the basis for D and trimming; V, J and clone size are from that table. Here the sample spans under 200,000 clones, approximately 90% being singletons. The J gene is TRBJ2-1, the V gene TRBV6-4; 10 bases agree with TRBD1. The receptor was derived from a woman in her sixties or seventies who had recovered from COVID-19. The sequencing sample was made of peripheral blood. The CDR3 DNA reads as TGTGCCAGCAGTCCCGGGACAGGGGTGGGGGAGCAGTTCTTC. This translates into CASSPGTGVGEQFF.